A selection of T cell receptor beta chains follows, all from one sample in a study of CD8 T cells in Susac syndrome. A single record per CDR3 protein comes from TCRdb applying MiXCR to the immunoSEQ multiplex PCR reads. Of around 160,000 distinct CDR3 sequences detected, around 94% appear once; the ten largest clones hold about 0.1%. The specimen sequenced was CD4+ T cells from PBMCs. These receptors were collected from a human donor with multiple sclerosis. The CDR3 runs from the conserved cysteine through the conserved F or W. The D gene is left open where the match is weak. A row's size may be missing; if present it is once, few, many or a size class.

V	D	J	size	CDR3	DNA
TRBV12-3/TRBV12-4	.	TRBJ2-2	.	CASSFRERKLFF	TGTGCCAGCAGCTTCCGGGAGCGGAAGCTGTTTTTT
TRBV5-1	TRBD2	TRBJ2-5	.	CASSLSASGGFETQYF	TGCGCCAGCAGCTTGTCGGCTAGCGGGGGCTTTGAGACCCAGTACTTC
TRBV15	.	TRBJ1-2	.	CATSRDRSYGYTF	TGTGCCACCAGCAGAGACAGGTCCTACGGCTACACCTTC
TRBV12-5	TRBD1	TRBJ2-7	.	CASGSGTDSYEQYF	TGTGCTAGTGGTTCCGGGACAGACTCCTACGAGCAGTACTTC
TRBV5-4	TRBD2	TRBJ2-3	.	CASSALQTSGRLYTQYF	TGTGCCAGCAGCGCGCTACAGACTAGCGGGAGGCTTTATACGCAGTATTTT
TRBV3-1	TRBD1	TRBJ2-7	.	CASSQGTGLEQYF	TGTGCCAGCAGCCAAGGGACAGGGCTCGAGCAGTACTTC
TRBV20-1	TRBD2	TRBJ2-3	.	CSARDLGTSGRASDTQYF	TGCAGTGCTAGAGATCTGGGGACTAGCGGGAGGGCCTCTGATACGCAGTATTTT
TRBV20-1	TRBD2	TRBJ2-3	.	CSAGGTSMRADTQYF	TGCAGTGCTGGCGGGACTAGCATGAGGGCAGATACGCAGTATTTT
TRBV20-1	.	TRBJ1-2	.	CSARDLTGKSYGYTF	TGCAGTGCTAGAGATCTCACAGGGAAAAGCTATGGCTACACCTTC
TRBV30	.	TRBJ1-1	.	CAWSVPGYRTEAFF	TGTGCCTGGAGTGTACCCGGGTACCGGACTGAAGCTTTCTTT
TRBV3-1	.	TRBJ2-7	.	CASSPLGVQPYEQYF	TGTGCCAGCAGCCCCCTGGGGGTGCAACCCTACGAGCAGTACTTC
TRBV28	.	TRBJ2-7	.	CATHRDALEQYF	TGTGCTACCCACCGGGACGCTCTCGAGCAGTACTTC
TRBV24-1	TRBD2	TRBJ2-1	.	CATSDSPGTSADNEQFF	TGTGCCACCAGTGATTCGCCCGGGACTAGCGCAGACAATGAGCAGTTCTTC
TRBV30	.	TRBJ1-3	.	CAWNRDRNTIYF	TGTGCCTGGAACAGGGACAGAAACACCATATATTTT
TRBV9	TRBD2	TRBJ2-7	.	CASSEFLAVIYEQYF	TGTGCCAGCAGCGAATTTCTAGCGGTTATCTACGAGCAGTACTTC
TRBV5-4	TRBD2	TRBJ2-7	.	CASSGLAGTYEQYF	TGTGCCAGCAGCGGACTAGCGGGAACCTACGAGCAGTACTTC
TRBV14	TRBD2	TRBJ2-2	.	CASTLGLAGNTGELFF	TGTGCCAGCACCCTGGGACTAGCGGGAAACACCGGGGAGCTGTTTTTT
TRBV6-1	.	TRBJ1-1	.	CASSPNQGLSTEAFF	TGTGCCAGCAGTCCCAACCAGGGTTTGAGCACTGAAGCTTTCTTT
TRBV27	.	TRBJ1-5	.	CASSFGRHQPQHF	TGTGCCAGCAGTTTTGGGAGGCATCAGCCCCAGCATTTT
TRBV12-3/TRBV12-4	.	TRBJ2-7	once	CASGHYAEQYF	TGTGCCAGCGGACACTATGCAGAGCAGTACTTC
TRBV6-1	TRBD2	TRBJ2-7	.	CASRGLAVPSYEQYF	TGTGCCAGCAGGGGACTAGCGGTGCCCTCCTACGAGCAGTACTTC
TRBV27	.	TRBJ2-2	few	CASSLGAGPPLGELFF	TGTGCCAGCAGTTTGGGGGCAGGGCCACCCTTAGGGGAGCTGTTTTTT
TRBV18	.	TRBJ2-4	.	CASSPSGGRGNIQYF	TGTGCCAGCTCACCCTCCGGGGGGCGAGGAAACATTCAGTACTTC
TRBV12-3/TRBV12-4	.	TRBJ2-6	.	CASRIYGGSGANVLTF	TGTGCCAGCAGAATTTACGGGGGCTCTGGGGCCAACGTCCTGACTTTC
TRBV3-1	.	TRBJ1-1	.	CASSQQTGNTEAFF	TGTGCCAGCAGCCAACAGACAGGGAACACTGAAGCTTTCTTT
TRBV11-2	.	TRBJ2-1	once	CASSLIRGYNEQFF	TGTGCCAGCAGCCTGATCAGGGGATACAATGAGCAGTTCTTC
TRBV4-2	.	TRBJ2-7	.	CASSQAQASSYEQYF	TGTGCCAGCAGCCAAGCACAGGCCAGCTCCTACGAGCAGTACTTC
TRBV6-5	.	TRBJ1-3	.	CASGQRPSGNTIYF	TGTGCCAGCGGTCAAAGACCCTCTGGAAACACCATATATTTT
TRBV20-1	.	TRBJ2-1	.	CSASTDGGEQFF	TGCAGTGCTTCAACTGACGGTGGTGAGCAGTTCTTC
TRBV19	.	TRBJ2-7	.	CASSSWYTGDEQYF	TGTGCCAGTAGTTCCTGGTATACAGGTGACGAGCAGTACTTC
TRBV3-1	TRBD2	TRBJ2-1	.	CASSRTLADNEQFF	TGTGCCAGCAGCCGAACACTAGCGGACAATGAGCAGTTCTTC
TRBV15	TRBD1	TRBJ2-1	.	CATSSAKGTGDYNEQFF	TGTGCCACCAGCAGTGCCAAGGGGACAGGGGACTACAATGAGCAGTTCTTC
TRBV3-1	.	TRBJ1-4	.	CASSPAGSWEKLFF	TGTGCCAGCAGCCCTGCAGGCAGCTGGGAAAAACTGTTTTTT
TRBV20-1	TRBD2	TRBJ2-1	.	CSAKGLGSYNEQFF	TGCAGTGCTAAGGGACTAGGATCCTACAATGAGCAGTTCTTC
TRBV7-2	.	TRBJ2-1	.	CASSPLVVLNEQFF	TGTGCCAGCAGCCCCCTCGTGGTTCTCAATGAGCAGTTCTTC
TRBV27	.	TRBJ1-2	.	CASSSSGRHGGYTF	TGTGCCAGCAGCTCTTCCGGACGCCATGGTGGCTACACCTTC
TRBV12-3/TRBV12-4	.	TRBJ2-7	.	CASSPTGLYEQYF	TGTGCCAGCAGTCCGACGGGCCTCTACGAGCAGTACTTC
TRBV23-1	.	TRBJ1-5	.	CASSQDQPQHF	TGCGCCAGCAGTCAAGATCAGCCCCAGCATTTT
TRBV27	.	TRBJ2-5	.	CASSSQSLGGQYF	TGTGCCAGCAGTTCTCAGTCCCTGGGGGGCCAGTACTTC
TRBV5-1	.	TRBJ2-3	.	CASSPGATSTDTQYF	TGCGCCAGCAGTCCCGGAGCGACTAGCACAGATACGCAGTATTTT
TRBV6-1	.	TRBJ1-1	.	CASSRNGPNTEAFF	TGTGCCAGCAGTAGAAACGGCCCGAACACTGAAGCTTTCTTT
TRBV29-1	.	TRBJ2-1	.	CSVNFAGGAYNEQFF	TGCAGCGTCAATTTTGCAGGCGGGGCTTACAATGAGCAGTTCTTC
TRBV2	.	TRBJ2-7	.	CASSDVGPWEQYF	TGTGCCAGCAGTGACGTAGGGCCTTGGGAGCAGTACTTC
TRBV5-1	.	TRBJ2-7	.	CASSQDSGNYEQYF	TGCGCCAGCAGTCAAGATAGCGGAAACTACGAGCAGTACTTC
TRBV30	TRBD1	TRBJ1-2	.	CAWREGASGYGYTF	TGTGCCTGGAGGGAGGGGGCCTCTGGCTATGGCTACACCTTC
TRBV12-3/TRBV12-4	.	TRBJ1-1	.	CASSRPYTEAFF	TGTGCCAGCAGTCGCCCCTACACTGAAGCTTTCTTT
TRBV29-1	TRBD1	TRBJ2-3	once	CSADSQGATDTQYF	TGCAGCGCCGATTCGCAGGGGGCCACAGATACGCAGTATTTT
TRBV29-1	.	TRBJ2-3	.	CSIREGADTQYF	TGCAGCATCCGCGAGGGAGCAGATACGCAGTATTTT
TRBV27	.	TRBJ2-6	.	CASRDTSSGANVLTF	TGTGCCTCACGGGACACCAGCTCTGGGGCCAACGTCCTGACTTTC
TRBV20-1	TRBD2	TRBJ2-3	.	CSATSVSGLSTDTQYF	TGCAGTGCTACGTCCGTTAGCGGGCTTAGCACAGATACGCAGTATTTT
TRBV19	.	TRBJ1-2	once	CASSIGSREDGYTF	TGTGCCAGTAGTATAGGGTCCAGGGAGGATGGCTACACCTTC
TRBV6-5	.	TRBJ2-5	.	CASRPPGSETQYF	TGTGCCAGCAGGCCCCCGGGATCGGAGACCCAGTACTTC
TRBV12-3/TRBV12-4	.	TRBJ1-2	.	CASTPGNYGYTF	TGTGCCAGCACCCCAGGGAACTATGGCTACACCTTC
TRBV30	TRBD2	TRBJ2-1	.	CAWTNSGRKSYNEQFF	TGTGCCTGGACTAATAGCGGGAGAAAGTCCTACAATGAGCAGTTCTTC
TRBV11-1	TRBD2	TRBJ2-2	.	CASSLSGGTGELFF	TGTGCCAGCAGCCTCAGCGGGGGCACCGGGGAGCTGTTTTTT